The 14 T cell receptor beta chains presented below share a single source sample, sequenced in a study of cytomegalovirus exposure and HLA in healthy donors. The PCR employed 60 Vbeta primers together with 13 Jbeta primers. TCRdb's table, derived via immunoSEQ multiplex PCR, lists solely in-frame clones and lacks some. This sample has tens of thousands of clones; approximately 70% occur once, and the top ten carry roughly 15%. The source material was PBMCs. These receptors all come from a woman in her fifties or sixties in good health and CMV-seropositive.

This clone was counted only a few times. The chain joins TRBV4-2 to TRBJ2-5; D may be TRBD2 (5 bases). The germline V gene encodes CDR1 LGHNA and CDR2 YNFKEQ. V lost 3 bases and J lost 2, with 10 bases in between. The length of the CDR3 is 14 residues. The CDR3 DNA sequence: TGTGCCAGCAGCCAGGGGAGAGCTCAAGAGACCCAGTACTTC. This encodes CASSQGRAQETQYF.

The CDR3: CASSFAERVNTEAFF. As DNA, the CDR3 is TGTGCCAGCAGCTTTGCAGAACGGGTGAACACTGAAGCTTTCTTT. J is TRBJ1-1 and V is TRBV7-8, with unresolved D. The CDR3 extends over 15 amino acids. The V end lost 3 bases, the J end lost 0 bases, and 11 bases lay between the germline ends. CDR1 and CDR2 from the germline V gene are SGHVS and FQNEAQ.

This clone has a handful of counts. CDR3 loop: CSARSGYEQYF. The CDR3 DNA reads as TGCAGTGCTAGATCCGGCTACGAGCAGTACTTC. This chain joins TRBV20-1 and TRBJ2-7; D gene uncertain. Germline values: CDR1 DFQATT, CDR2 SNEGSKA (reference sequence). The CDR3 runs to 11 residues. V lost 2 bases and J lost 3, with 5 bases in between.

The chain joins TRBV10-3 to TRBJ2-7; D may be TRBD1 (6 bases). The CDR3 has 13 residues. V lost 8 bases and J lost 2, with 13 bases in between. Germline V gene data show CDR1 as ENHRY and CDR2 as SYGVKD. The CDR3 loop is CAIGGGDPYEQYF. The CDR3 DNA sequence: TGTGCCATCGGGGGCGGAGATCCCTACGAGCAGTACTTC.

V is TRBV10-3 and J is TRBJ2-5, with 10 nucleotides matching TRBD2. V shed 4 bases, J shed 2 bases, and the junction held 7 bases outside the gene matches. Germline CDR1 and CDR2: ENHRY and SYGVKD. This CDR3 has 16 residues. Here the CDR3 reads CAISGGLADGQETQYF. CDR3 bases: TGTGCCATCAGTGGTGGACTAGCGGATGGACAAGAGACCCAGTACTTC.

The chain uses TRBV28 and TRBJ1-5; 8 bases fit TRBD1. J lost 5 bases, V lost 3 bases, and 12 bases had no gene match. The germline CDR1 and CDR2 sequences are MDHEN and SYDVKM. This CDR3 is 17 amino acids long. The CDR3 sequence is CASSFRPDRGQDQPQHF. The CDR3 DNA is TGTGCCAGCAGTTTTCGACCCGACAGGGGACAGGATCAGCCCCAGCATTTT. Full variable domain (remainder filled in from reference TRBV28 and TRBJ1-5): DVKVTQSSRYLVKRTGEKVFLECVQDMDHENMFWYRQDPGLGLRLIYFSYDVKMKEKGDIPEGYSVSREKKERFSLILESASTNQTSMYLCASSFRPDRGQDQPQHFGDGTRLSIL.

The CDR3 nucleotides read TGTGCCAGCAGCCGGACGGGAAGTGCCTACGAGCAGTACTTC. Translating gives CASSRTGSAYEQYF. The chain carries TRBV14 and TRBJ2-7, with D maybe TRBD2 (5 bases). CDR1 is SGHDN, CDR2 FVKESK, per germline. V lost 4 bases and J 2 bases, leaving 12 bases between the germline ends. The CDR3 runs to 14 residues.

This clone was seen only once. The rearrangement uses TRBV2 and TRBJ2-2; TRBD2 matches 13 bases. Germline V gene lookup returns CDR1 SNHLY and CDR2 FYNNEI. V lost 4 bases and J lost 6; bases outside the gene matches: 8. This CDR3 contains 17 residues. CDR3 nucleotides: TGTGCCAGCAGTGTAACTAGCGGGAGGGCCCTGGCCGGGGAGCTGTTTTTT. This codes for CASSVTSGRALAGELFF.

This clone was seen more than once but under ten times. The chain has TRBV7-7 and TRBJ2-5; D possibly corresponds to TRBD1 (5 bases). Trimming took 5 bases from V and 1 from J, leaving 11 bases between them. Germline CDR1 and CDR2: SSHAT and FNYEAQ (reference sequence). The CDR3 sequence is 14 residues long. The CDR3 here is CASSPTGFQETQYF. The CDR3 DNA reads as TGTGCCAGCAGCCCTACAGGATTCCAAGAGACCCAGTACTTC.

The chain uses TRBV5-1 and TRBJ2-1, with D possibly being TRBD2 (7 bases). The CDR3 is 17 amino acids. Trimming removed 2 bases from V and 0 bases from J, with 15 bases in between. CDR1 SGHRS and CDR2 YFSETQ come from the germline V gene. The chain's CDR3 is CASSFHGGGSSYNEQFF. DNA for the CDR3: TGCGCCAGCAGCTTCCATGGGGGCGGGAGCTCCTACAATGAGCAGTTCTTC.

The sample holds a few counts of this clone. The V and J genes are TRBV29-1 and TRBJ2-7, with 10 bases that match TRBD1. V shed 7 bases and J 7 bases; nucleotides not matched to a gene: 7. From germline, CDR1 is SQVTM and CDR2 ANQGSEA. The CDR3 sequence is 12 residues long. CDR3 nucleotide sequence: TGCAGCGCCCGGACAGGGGGACGGGAGCAGTACTTC. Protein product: CSARTGGREQYF.

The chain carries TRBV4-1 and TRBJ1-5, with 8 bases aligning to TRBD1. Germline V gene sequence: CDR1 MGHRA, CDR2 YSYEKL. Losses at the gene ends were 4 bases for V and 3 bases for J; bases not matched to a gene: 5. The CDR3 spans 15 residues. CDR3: CASSLRDRINQPQHF. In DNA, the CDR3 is TGCGCCAGCAGCCTCCGGGACAGGATCAATCAGCCCCAGCATTTT.

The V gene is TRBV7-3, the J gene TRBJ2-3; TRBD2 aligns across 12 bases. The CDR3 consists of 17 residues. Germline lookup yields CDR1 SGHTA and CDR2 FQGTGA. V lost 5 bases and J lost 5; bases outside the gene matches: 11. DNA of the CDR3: TGTGCCAGCAGCCCCAACCTAGCGGGAGGGGGGAGAGATACGCAGTATTTT. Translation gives CASSPNLAGGGRDTQYF.

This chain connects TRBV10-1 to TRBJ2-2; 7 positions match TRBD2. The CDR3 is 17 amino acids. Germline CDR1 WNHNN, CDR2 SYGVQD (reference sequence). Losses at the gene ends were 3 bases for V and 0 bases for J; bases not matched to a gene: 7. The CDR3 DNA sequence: TGCGCCAGCAGTGACACGAGACTAGCCGCGAACACCGGGGAGCTGTTTTTT. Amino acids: CASSDTRLAANTGELFF.